What follows is one T cell receptor beta chain and its context. As yet, its antigen is unknown. The germline gives CDR1 LNHDA, CDR2 SQIVND (reference sequence). Trimming removed 4 bases from V and 3 bases from J, with 14 bases in between. The CDR3 runs 15 residues. The data are from a study of cytomegalovirus exposure and HLA in healthy donors. On the study more broadly: It was reported in a later analysis that the same platform had been used for the 120 or so validation repertoires as for the approximately 700 first-cohort repertoires. Study-wide points: Reports indicated that the classifier achieved high specificity and sensitivity in diagnosing cytomegalovirus status.

Using immunoSEQ multiplex PCR, the repertoire was profiled, and TCRdb retains in-frame clones only, with some absent. The sample lists fewer than 200,000 clones; approximately 87% were seen once. The chain has TRBV19 and TRBJ2-3; a possible D gene is TRBD1 (5 bases). Sequencing used PBMCs. The receptor was derived from a woman aged 30 to 39 in good health and CMV-seronegative. This CDR3 is CASSTGHPVTDTQYF. The CDR3 DNA is TGTGCCAGTAGTACAGGACATCCTGTGACAGATACGCAGTATTTT.